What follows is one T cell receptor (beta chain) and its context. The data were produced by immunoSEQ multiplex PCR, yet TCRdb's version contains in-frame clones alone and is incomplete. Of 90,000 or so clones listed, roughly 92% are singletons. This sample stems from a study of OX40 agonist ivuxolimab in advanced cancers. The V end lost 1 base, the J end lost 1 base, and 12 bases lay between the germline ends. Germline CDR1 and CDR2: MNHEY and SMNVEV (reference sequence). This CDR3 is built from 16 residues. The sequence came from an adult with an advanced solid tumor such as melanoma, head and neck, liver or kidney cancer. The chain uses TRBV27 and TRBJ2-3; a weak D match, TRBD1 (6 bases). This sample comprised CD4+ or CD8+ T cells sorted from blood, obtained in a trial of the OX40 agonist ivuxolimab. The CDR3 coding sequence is TGTGCCAGCAGTTTATGGGGGCACGGTGGCACAGATACGCAGTATTTT. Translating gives CASSLWGHGGTDTQYF.